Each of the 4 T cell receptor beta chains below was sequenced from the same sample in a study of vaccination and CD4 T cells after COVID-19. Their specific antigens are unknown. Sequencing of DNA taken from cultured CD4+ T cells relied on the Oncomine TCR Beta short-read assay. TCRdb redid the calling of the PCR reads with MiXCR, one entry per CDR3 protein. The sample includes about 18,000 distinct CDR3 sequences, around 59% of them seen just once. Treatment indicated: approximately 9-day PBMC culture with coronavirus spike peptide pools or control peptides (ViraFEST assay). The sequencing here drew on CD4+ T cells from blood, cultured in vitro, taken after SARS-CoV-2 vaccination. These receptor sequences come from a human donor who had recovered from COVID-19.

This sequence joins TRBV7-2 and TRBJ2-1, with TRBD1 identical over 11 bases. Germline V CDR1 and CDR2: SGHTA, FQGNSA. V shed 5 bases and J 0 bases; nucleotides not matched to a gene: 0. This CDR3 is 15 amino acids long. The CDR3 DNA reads TGTGCCAGCAGCGGGACAGGGGGCTCCTACAATGAGCAGTTCTTC. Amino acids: CASSGTGGSYNEQFF.

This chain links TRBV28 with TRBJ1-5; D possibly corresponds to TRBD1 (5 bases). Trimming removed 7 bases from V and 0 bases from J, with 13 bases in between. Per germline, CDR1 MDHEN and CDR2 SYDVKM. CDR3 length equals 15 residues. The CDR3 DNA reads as TGTGCCAGCACCGACGGGGGTTATAGCAATCAGCCCCAGCATTTT. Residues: CASTDGGYSNQPQHF.

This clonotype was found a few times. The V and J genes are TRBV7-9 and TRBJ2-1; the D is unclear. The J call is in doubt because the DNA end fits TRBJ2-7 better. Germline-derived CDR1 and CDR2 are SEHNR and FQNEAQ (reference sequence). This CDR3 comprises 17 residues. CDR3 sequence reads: CASSLVGGTDLSYEQYF. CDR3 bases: TGTGCCAGCAGCTTAGTCGGTGGAACAGACCTCTCCTACGAGCAGTACTTC.

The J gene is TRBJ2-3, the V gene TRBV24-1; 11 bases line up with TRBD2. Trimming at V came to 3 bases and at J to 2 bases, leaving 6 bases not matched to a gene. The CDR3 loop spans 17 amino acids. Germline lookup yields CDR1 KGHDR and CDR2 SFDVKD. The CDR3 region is CATSDPKGLAATDTQYF. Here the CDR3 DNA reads TGTGCCACCAGTGATCCGAAGGGACTAGCGGCCACAGATACGCAGTATTTT.